Listed here are 32 T cell receptor beta chains from one sample, sequenced in a study of T cells after yellow fever vaccination. TCRdb re-called the 5' RACE reads through MiXCR, storing one row per CDR3 protein. Seen here are a few hundred thousand distinct CDR3 sequences, 6% to 7.5% observed once, and the top ten hold approximately 0.87%. The specimen was CD4+ T cells sorted from PBMCs, collected 15 days after the yellow fever booster vaccination. The receptors come from a man between 25 and 39 years old who received the YFV17D yellow fever vaccine.

This clonotype was counted ten times or more. The gene calls are TRBV5-1 and TRBJ2-3; D gene ambiguous. The CDR3 has 15 residues. V was cut by 0 bases and J by 2 bases, with 10 bases left in between. The germline V gene encodes CDR1 SGHRS and CDR2 YFSETQ. CDR3 in DNA: TGCGCCAGCAGCTTGGGGTACGGGCACACAGATACGCAGTATTTT. Residues: CASSLGYGHTDTQYF.

This clonotype was counted between two and nine times. The V gene is TRBV6-6, the J gene TRBJ1-5; D is ambiguous. Germline V gene data show CDR1 as MNHNY and CDR2 as SVGAGI (reference sequence). Deletions cut 4 bases from V and 7 bases from J, with 11 bases between. This CDR3 spans 13 amino acids. The chain's CDR3 is CASSSGFEQPQHF. In DNA form, the CDR3 reads TGTGCCAGCAGTTCTGGCTTCGAGCAGCCCCAGCATTTT.

Remarks on this clonotype: A much larger clone sits a single nucleotide away, making a read error possible. The chain uses TRBV7-2 and TRBJ2-7; 8 bases are a match to TRBD2. There are 12 residues in the CDR3. Germline CDR1 and CDR2: SGHTA and FQGNSA. In DNA, the CDR3 is TGTGCCAGCGGCTTACGAGCGGGAGACCCTAGCTTC. Its translation: CASGLRAGDPSF.

This clonotype has ten or more counts. The J gene is TRBJ2-7, the V gene TRBV7-2, with TRBD1 matching over 7 bases. The trim removed 5 bases at V and 2 bases at J, leaving 9 bases unmatched. Germline lookup yields CDR1 SGHTA and CDR2 FQGNSA. CDR3 length: 15 residues. The chain's CDR3 is CASSRPDRAAYEQYF. CDR3 in DNA: TGTGCCAGCAGCCGTCCAGACAGGGCAGCCTACGAGCAGTACTTC.

The CDR3 loop reads CTSSQDPATTSGRSTDTQYF. The CDR3 region has the DNA TGCACCAGCAGCCAAGATCCCGCCACCACCTCAGGGAGAAGCACAGATACGCAGTATTTT. The chain carries TRBV1 and TRBJ2-3; the table's D call, TRBD1, was not checked against the DNA. TRBV1 constitutes a pseudogene. This CDR3 has 20 amino acids.

The CDR3 spells CASRRAGGRYEQYF. CDR3 nucleotides: TGTGCCAGCAGGAGGGCCGGGGGGCGGTACGAGCAGTACTTC. This sequence joins TRBV25-1 and TRBJ2-7, with TRBD2 as a possible D gene (7 bases). In germline, CDR1 is MGHDK, CDR2 SYGVNS. The length of the CDR3 is 14 residues. The germline V and J ends were trimmed by 6 bases and 4 bases, with 16 bases remaining between them.

V usage is TRBV10-3 and J usage is TRBJ2-5; D might be TRBD1 (6 bases). The CDR3 loop spans 12 amino acids. Looked up from germline, CDR1 is ENHRY and CDR2 is SYGVKD. Trimming removed 6 bases from V and 2 bases from J, with 7 bases in between. For the CDR3, the DNA is TGTGCCATCAGCGGACAGCAAGAGACCCAGTACTTC. Translated, it gives CAISGQQETQYF.

The CDR3: CASSIGSGRRRNEQYF. CDR3 bases: TGTGCCAGTAGTATCGGGTCCGGCCGCCGGAGGAACGAGCAGTACTTC. This chain uses TRBV19 with TRBJ2-7; maybe TRBD2 (5 bases). V gave up 3 bases and J gave up 5 bases, with 20 bases separating them. CDR3 length: 16 amino acids. The germline V gene encodes CDR1 LNHDA and CDR2 SQIVND (reference sequence).

The chain employs TRBV20-1 and TRBJ1-3; D gene unclear. The CDR3 has 15 residues. CDR1 is DFQATT and CDR2 is SNEGSKA in the germline V gene (reference sequence). Between the trimmed V and J ends, which lost 1 base and 3 bases, there was a span of 13 bases. CDR3 sequence (DNA): TGCAGTGCTAGAGGCCAAGTTTTTGATGGAAACACCATATATTTT. Its translation: CSARGQVFDGNTIYF.

This clonotype was seen more than once but under ten times. The J gene is TRBJ2-1, the V gene TRBV3-1; TRBD1 aligns across 12 bases. The length of the CDR3 is 17 residues. J gave up 8 bases and V 2 bases, and 10 bases lay outside the gene matches. Germline V CDR1 and CDR2: LGHDT, YNNKEL (reference sequence). Here the CDR3 reads CASSQSPGTGGRYEQFF. In DNA form, the CDR3 reads TGTGCCAGCAGCCAAAGCCCAGGGACAGGGGGCAGGTATGAGCAGTTCTTC.

This clonotype was picked up a small number of times. V is TRBV27 and J is TRBJ2-3; 9 bases fit TRBD1. Germline CDR1 MNHEY, CDR2 SMNVEV (reference sequence). The CDR3 is made up of 15 amino acids. With 3 bases clipped from V and 4 bases from J, the junction kept 5 bases outside the gene matches. The CDR3 DNA reads TGTGCCAGCAGTTTTTCGGACAGGGGCGCAGATACGCAGTATTTT. Translating gives CASSFSDRGADTQYF.

This chain uses TRBV7-9 with TRBJ2-5, with D perhaps being TRBD1 or TRBD2 (5 bases each). This CDR3 has 13 residues. Germline CDR1 and CDR2: SEHNR and FQNEAQ (reference sequence). V shed 7 bases and J shed 2 bases, with 11 bases lying between them. The CDR3 is CASKRGRQETQYF. The CDR3 coding sequence is TGTGCCAGCAAGAGGGGCAGGCAAGAGACCCAGTACTTC.

The chain has TRBV6-1 and TRBJ1-2; tentatively, D is TRBD1 (6 bases). The CDR3 is 14 residues long. The ends were cut back, 6 bases at V and 2 bases at J, with 13 bases in the middle. CDR1 is MNHNS, CDR2 SASEGT, per germline. CDR3 amino acids: CASRSTGTNYGYTF. CDR3 in DNA: TGTGCCAGCAGATCAACAGGGACCAACTATGGCTACACCTTC.

The V call is TRBV7-2, the J call TRBJ2-4, with 13 bases fitting TRBD2. Germline CDR1 SGHTA, CDR2 FQGNSA. The trim removed 5 bases at V and 5 bases at J, leaving 6 bases unmatched. This CDR3 region has 16 residues. The CDR3 DNA reads as TGTGCCAGCAGCCCCTCGGGACTAGCGGGGCAAAACATTCAGTACTTC. The encoded protein is CASSPSGLAGQNIQYF. Combining the CDR3 with reference TRBV7-2 and TRBJ2-4 gives the whole variable domain GAGVSQSPSNKVTEKGKDVELRCDPISGHTALYWYRQSLGQGLEFLIYFQGNSAPDKSGLPSDRFSAERTGGSVSTLTIQRTQQEDSAVYLCASSPSGLAGQNIQYFGAGTRLSVL.

Only a few counts were recorded for this clonotype. J is TRBJ2-3 and V is TRBV5-6; TRBD2 agrees at 8 bases. Trimming cost V 4 bases and J 2 bases; bases outside gene matches: 9. Germline V lookup: CDR1 SGHDT, CDR2 YYEEEE. The CDR3 loop spans 16 amino acids. CDR3 region: CASSPDSGVLTDTQYF. The CDR3 DNA reads TGTGCCAGCAGCCCGGATAGCGGGGTACTCACAGATACGCAGTATTTT. Using reference TRBV5-6 and TRBJ2-3 for the parts outside the CDR3, the full variable domain is DAGVTQSPTHLIKTRGQQVTLRCSPKSGHDTVSWYQQALGQGPQFIFQYYEEEERQRGNFPDRFSGHQFPNYSSELNVNALLLGDSALYLCASSPDSGVLTDTQYFGPGTRLTVL.

Only a few counts were recorded for this clonotype. The chain joins TRBV28 to TRBJ2-1, with D possibly TRBD2 on 6 matching bases. The germline V gene encodes CDR1 MDHEN and CDR2 SYDVKM. V was shortened by 10 bases and J by 2 bases, with 12 bases between the two germline ends. The CDR3 spans 13 residues. The CDR3: CATRREPYNEQFF. The CDR3, as DNA: TGTGCCACCCGCCGGGAGCCCTACAATGAGCAGTTCTTC. Complete variable domain (other parts from reference TRBV28 and TRBJ2-1): DVKVTQSSRYLVKRTGEKVFLECVQDMDHENMFWYRQDPGLGLRLIYFSYDVKMKEKGDIPEGYSVSREKKERFSLILESASTNQTSMYLCATRREPYNEQFFGPGTRLTVL.

About this clonotype: One end of the junction varies from germline; a read error may be responsible. The gene calls are TRBV4-2 and TRBJ2-6; 7 bases are a match to TRBD1. This CDR3 is built from 17 residues. Per germline, CDR1 LGHNA and CDR2 YNFKEQ. The CDR3 DNA is TGTGCCAGCAGCCAAGGCCCAGGGGGATCTGGGGCCAACGACCTGACTTTC. It codes for CASSQGPGGSGANDLTF.

Only a few counts were recorded for this clonotype. The chain carries TRBV5-1 and TRBJ2-7, with 7 bases aligning to TRBD2. V lost 2 bases, J lost 5 bases, and 4 bases stayed unmatched. The CDR3 sequence is 13 residues long. Per germline, CDR1 SGHRS and CDR2 YFSETQ. CDR3 sequence: CASSFGGNDEQYF. DNA for the CDR3: TGCGCCAGCAGCTTCGGGGGGAACGACGAGCAGTACTTC.

This clonotype was seen a handful of times. The gene calls are TRBV6-8 and TRBJ1-2; D is unresolved. The CDR3 extends over 11 amino acids. V lost 6 bases, J lost 3 bases, and 5 bases lay in between. The germline gives CDR1 MNHGY, CDR2 SAAAGT. In DNA, the CDR3 is TGTGCCAGCAGCTATGACTATGGCTACACCTTC. It translates to CASSYDYGYTF.

Here the CDR3 DNA reads TGCGCCAGCACGTCCTTCAGGGAGGAGACCCAGTACTTC. Translation: CASTSFREETQYF. The rearrangement uses TRBV5-1 and TRBJ2-5; D may correspond to TRBD1 or TRBD2 (5 bases each). Per germline, CDR1 SGHRS and CDR2 YFSETQ. Trimming stripped 6 bases from V and 5 bases from J, with 14 bases between. CDR3 size: 13 residues.

This clonotype has a handful of counts. The rearrangement links TRBV12-3 or TRBV12-4 to TRBJ2-7; possibly TRBD1 for D (6 bases). This CDR3 has 15 residues. The V and J ends lost 3 bases and 3 bases respectively, with 15 bases between them. The CDR3 nucleotides read TGTGCCAGCAGTTTGATACAGGGTTTTGTCTACGAGCAGTACTTC. It yields the protein CASSLIQGFVYEQYF.

This clonotype was counted ten times or more. The rearrangement joins TRBV2 to TRBJ2-7; TRBD2 is a possible D gene (6 bases). V was shortened by 3 bases and J by 3 bases, with 9 bases between the two germline ends. Germline CDR1 and CDR2: SNHLY and FYNNEI. The CDR3 is made up of 13 amino acids. The chain's CDR3 is CASSEAGLYEQYF. The CDR3 DNA sequence: TGTGCCAGCAGTGAGGCGGGACTCTACGAGCAGTACTTC.

This clonotype was found a few times. CDR3 amino acids: CASSSGTNVNEQFF. The DNA of the CDR3 is TGTGCCAGCAGTTCCGGGACAAATGTCAATGAGCAGTTCTTC. The chain uses TRBV6-5 and TRBJ2-1, with D possibly matching TRBD1 (6 bases). The CDR3 loop spans 14 amino acids. Germline V lookup: CDR1 MNHEY, CDR2 SVGAGI. V lost 4 bases and J 6 bases, leaving 13 bases between the germline ends.

This clonotype came up many times. V is TRBV5-1 and J is TRBJ2-1; 14 bases map to TRBD2. The CDR3 totals 15 residues. V dropped 0 bases and J dropped 12; count of bases not matched to a gene: 5. From germline, CDR1 is SGHRS and CDR2 YFSETQ. CDR3 sequence reads: CASSLEGLAGEMQFF. The CDR3 DNA follows: TGCGCCAGCAGCTTGGAGGGACTAGCGGGAGAAATGCAGTTCTTC.

This clonotype was recorded at least ten times. For the CDR3, the DNA is TGCAGCATATTAAGGGGAAACATGAACACTGAAGCTTTCTTT. It yields the protein CSILRGNMNTEAFF. The chain recombines TRBV29-1 with TRBJ1-1; D is perhaps TRBD1 (5 bases). The CDR3 spans 14 residues. CDR1 is SQVTM and CDR2 is ANQGSEA in the germline V gene. V dropped 8 bases and J dropped 0 bases, with 16 bases sitting between them. Drawing the rest from reference TRBV29-1 and TRBJ1-1, the complete variable domain is SAVISQKPSRDICQRGTSLTIQCQVDSQVTMMFWYRQQPGQSLTLIATANQGSEATYESGFVIDKFPISRPNLTFSTLTVSNMSPEDSSIYLCSILRGNMNTEAFFGQGTRLTVV.

This clonotype has ten or more counts. J is TRBJ2-2 and V is TRBV29-1, with D perhaps TRBD2 (5 bases). This CDR3 contains 15 residues. Germline CDR1 is SQVTM and CDR2 is ANQGSEA. V was cut by 0 bases and J by 6 bases, with 14 bases left in between. CDR3 loop: CSVEDRIAFPGELFF. The CDR3 DNA follows: TGCAGCGTTGAAGATCGTATAGCGTTTCCCGGGGAGCTGTTTTTT.

This clonotype was seen only a few times. The rearrangement uses TRBV5-5 and TRBJ2-7; D is possibly TRBD1 (6 bases). CDR1 and CDR2 from the germline V gene are SGHKS and YYEKEE (reference sequence). The V end lost 1 base, the J end lost 2 bases, and 13 bases lay between the germline ends. The CDR3 runs to 15 residues. CDR3 DNA: TGTGCCAGCAGCTTGTTCCGGGACAACCCCTACGAGCAGTACTTC. Amino acids: CASSLFRDNPYEQYF.

The chain is built from TRBV19 and TRBJ2-3; D is possibly TRBD1 (5 bases). CDR1 is LNHDA, CDR2 SQIVND, per germline (reference sequence). The V gene lost 7 bases and the J gene lost 5 bases, with 19 bases spanning the gap. This CDR3 is built from 15 residues. In DNA form, the CDR3 reads TGTGCCAGTACATCGGACATCTCCCGGAGAGATACGCAGTATTTT. Translating it yields CASTSDISRRDTQYF.

This clonotype was detected ten times or more. The chain uses TRBV6-1 and TRBJ2-3; the match to TRBD2 covers 7 bases. Losses at the gene ends were 6 bases for V and 5 bases for J; bases not matched to a gene: 5. Germline loops: CDR1 MNHNS, CDR2 SASEGT. This CDR3 spans 13 amino acids. CDR3 sequence reads: CASRPPGGDTQYF. CDR3 DNA sequence: TGTGCCAGCAGACCTCCGGGGGGAGATACGCAGTATTTT.

This clonotype was counted between two and nine times. CDR3 nucleotides: TGTGCCAGCAGCTTACAAATCTCTGGGGCCAACGTCCTGACTTTC. This translates into CASSLQISGANVLTF. The chain joins TRBV7-9 to TRBJ2-6; D is ambiguous. This CDR3 is 15 amino acids long. Germline V lookup: CDR1 SEHNR, CDR2 FQNEAQ (reference sequence). V was shortened by 2 bases and J by 0 bases, with 5 bases between the two germline ends.

This clonotype was counted only a few times. The rearrangement joins TRBV5-1 to TRBJ2-2; D remains ambiguous. The germline CDR1 and CDR2 sequences are SGHRS and YFSETQ. This CDR3 spans 12 amino acids. Trimming pared 4 bases from V and 3 bases from J, leaving 4 bases between. The CDR3 reads CASSGDTGELFF. DNA of the CDR3: TGCGCCAGCAGCGGGGACACCGGGGAGCTGTTTTTT.

This clonotype was found many times. The rearrangement uses TRBV28 and TRBJ2-5; possible D gene TRBD1, 5 bases. Deletions cut 8 bases from V and 5 bases from J, with 9 bases between. The V gene's germline CDR1 is MDHEN and CDR2 SYDVKM. CDR3 size: 11 residues. CDR3 residues: CASRKGETQYF. The CDR3 region has the DNA TGTGCCAGCCGAAAGGGGGAGACCCAGTACTTC.